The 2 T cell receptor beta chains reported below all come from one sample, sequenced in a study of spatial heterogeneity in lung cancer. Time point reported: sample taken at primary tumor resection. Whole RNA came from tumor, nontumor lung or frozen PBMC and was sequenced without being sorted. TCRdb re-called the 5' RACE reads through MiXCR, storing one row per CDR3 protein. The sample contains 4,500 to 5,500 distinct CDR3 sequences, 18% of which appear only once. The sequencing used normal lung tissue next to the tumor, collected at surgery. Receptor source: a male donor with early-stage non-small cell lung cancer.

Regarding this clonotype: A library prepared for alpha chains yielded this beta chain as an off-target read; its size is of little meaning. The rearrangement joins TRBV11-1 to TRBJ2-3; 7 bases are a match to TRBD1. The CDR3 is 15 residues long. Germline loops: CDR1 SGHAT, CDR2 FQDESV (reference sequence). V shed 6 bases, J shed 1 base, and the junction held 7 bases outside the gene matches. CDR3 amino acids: CASRPIDRGTDTQYF. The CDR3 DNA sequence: TGTGCCAGCAGGCCGATCGACAGGGGCACAGATACGCAGTATTTT. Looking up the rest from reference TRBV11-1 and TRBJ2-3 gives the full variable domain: EAEVAQSPRYKITEKSQAVAFWCDPISGHATLYWYRQILGQGPELLVQFQDESVVDDSQLPKDRFSAERLKGVDSTLKIQPAELGDSAMYLCASRPIDRGTDTQYFGPGTRLTVL.

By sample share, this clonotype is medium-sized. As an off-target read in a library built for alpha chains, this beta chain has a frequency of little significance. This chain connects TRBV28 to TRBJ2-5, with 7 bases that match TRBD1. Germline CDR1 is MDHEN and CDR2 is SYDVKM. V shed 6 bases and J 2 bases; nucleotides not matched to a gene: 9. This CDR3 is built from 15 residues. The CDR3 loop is CASRKGQRKQETQYF. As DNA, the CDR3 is TGTGCCAGCAGAAAGGGACAGCGTAAACAAGAGACCCAGTACTTC.